Listed below are T cell receptor beta chains from one sample, sequenced in a study of blood T cell repertoires in COVID-19. Only in-frame clones appear in the TCRdb table, and some are missing; sequencing was by immunoSEQ multiplex PCR. The sample lists around 140,000 clones, 80% to 85% occurring once. The sample consisted of peripheral blood. The receptors stem from a woman aged 60-75 years with acute or convalescent COVID-19. Each CDR3 is given with its conserved first and last residue. A D gene is named only where the DNA matches it firmly. For some rows the clone size is stated as once, few or many, or as a class when expanded; others skip it.

V gene	clone size	D gene	J gene	CDR3 protein	CDR3 DNA
TRBV18	.	.	TRBJ2-3	CASSPTVPSSTDTQYF	TGTGCCAGCTCTCCGACAGTCCCTTCTAGCACAGATACGCAGTATTTT
TRBV3-1/TRBV3-2	.	.	TRBJ2-6	CASSQPQSSGANVLTF	TGTGCCAGCAGCCAACCACAAAGCTCTGGGGCCAACGTCCTGACTTTC
TRBV12-5	few	TRBD2	TRBJ2-1	CASGLSGLAGRIRTDNEQFF	TGTGCTAGTGGTTTGTCGGGACTAGCGGGTCGAATTAGAACGGACAATGAGCAGTTCTTC
TRBV6-5	.	TRBD1	TRBJ1-4	CASSKWGQDNEKLFF	TGTGCCAGCAGTAAGTGGGGACAGGACAATGAAAAACTGTTTTTT
TRBV7-9	.	TRBD2	TRBJ2-7	CASSLGSPLAGGRYEQYF	TGTGCCAGCAGCTTAGGAAGTCCTCTAGCGGGAGGGAGGTACGAGCAGTACTTC
TRBV6-5	.	TRBD1	TRBJ1-2	CASRTGNYGYTF	TGTGCCAGCAGGACAGGGAACTATGGCTACACCTTC
TRBV6-1	.	.	TRBJ2-7	CASSEETGQGYEQYF	TGTGCCAGCAGTGAAGAGACGGGGCAGGGGTACGAGCAGTACTTC
TRBV6-4	.	.	TRBJ2-3	CASSDRHLAKPSTDTQYF	TGTGCCAGCAGTGACAGGCACCTAGCGAAACCTAGCACAGATACGCAGTATTTT
TRBV18	.	TRBD1	TRBJ1-2	CASSPPDREGYTF	TGTGCCAGCTCACCCCCGGACAGGGAAGGCTACACCTTC
TRBV9	.	TRBD1	TRBJ2-7	CASSGDRGYEQYF	TGTGCCAGCAGCGGAGACAGGGGCTACGAGCAGTACTTC
TRBV7-2	few	TRBD1	TRBJ1-4	CASSRTGTDEKLFF	TGTGCCAGCAGCAGGACAGGGACGGATGAAAAACTGTTTTTT
TRBV7-2	.	.	TRBJ2-7	CASSDTGFSEQYF	TGTGCCAGCAGCGATACAGGGTTCTCCGAGCAGTACTTC
TRBV2	.	.	TRBJ2-3	CASSGGGPDTQYF	TGTGCCAGCAGTGGGGGAGGCCCAGATACGCAGTATTTT
TRBV4-1	few	.	TRBJ1-2	CASSQPSSYYGYTF	TGCGCCAGCAGCCAACCGTCGAGTTACTATGGCTACACCTTC
TRBV11-3	.	TRBD1	TRBJ1-5	CASSIAKTGVFNQPQHF	TGTGCCAGCAGCATAGCCAAGACAGGGGTGTTCAATCAGCCCCAGCATTTT
TRBV5-1	.	TRBD2	TRBJ2-3	CASKIAGGGMNTQYF	TGCGCCAGCAAGATAGCGGGAGGGGGAATGAATACGCAGTATTTT
TRBV6-5	.	.	TRBJ1-5	CASSYGLRQPQHF	TGTGCCAGCAGTTACGGACTAAGGCAGCCCCAGCATTTT
TRBV6-5	.	.	TRBJ1-5	CASREWGQPQHF	TGTGCCAGCAGGGAGTGGGGCCAGCCCCAGCATTTT